Each of the 28 T cell receptor beta chains below was sequenced from the same sample in a study of T cell responses to AZD1222 COVID-19 vaccine. Libraries were prepared by immunoSEQ multiplex PCR; TCRdb keeps only in-frame clonotypes and omits some of them. Of 110,000 or so clones listed, more than 85% were seen once; the top ten hold about 7.1%. Sequenced here: peripheral blood, sampled 28 days after the second AZD1222 dose. All receptors derive from an adult who received the AZD1222 COVID-19 vaccine.

This clone was recorded once. The chain carries TRBV4-3 and TRBJ1-3; the D gene is possibly TRBD1 (5 bases). CDR1 and CDR2 from the germline V gene are LGHNA and YSLEER. Trimming took off 0 bases at V and 0 bases at J, with 12 bases between the two ends. The CDR3 sequence is 17 residues long. The CDR3 loop reads CASSQDSPGFSGNTIYF. CDR3 bases: TGCGCCAGCAGCCAAGATAGTCCAGGGTTCTCTGGAAACACCATATATTTT.

This chain links TRBV5-6 with TRBJ1-1; 9 positions agree with TRBD1. The CDR3 length is 15 residues. V shed 3 bases, J shed 5 bases, and the junction held 8 bases outside the gene matches. The germline V gene has CDR1 SGHDT and CDR2 YYEEEE. The CDR3 loop reads CASSWAGTGKTEAFF. CDR3 coding DNA: TGTGCCAGCAGCTGGGCCGGGACAGGGAAGACTGAAGCTTTCTTT.

V gene TRBV19 combines with J gene TRBJ1-6; possibly TRBD1 for D (6 bases). Deletions cut 6 bases from V and 4 bases from J, with 16 bases between. CDR1 LNHDA and CDR2 SQIVND come from the germline V gene (reference sequence). The CDR3 length is 16 residues. CDR3 DNA: TGTGCCAGTAGAAGGGGGGGCAGGTCTTATAATTCACCCCTCCACTTT. Residues: CASRRGGRSYNSPLHF.

This chain connects TRBV5-4 to TRBJ1-2; 7 bases are a match to TRBD1. The germline CDR1 and CDR2 sequences are SGHNT and YYREEE (reference sequence). V shed 0 bases, J shed 5 bases, and the junction held 4 bases outside the gene matches. This CDR3 region has 14 residues. The CDR3 loop reads CASSLAQGGYGYTF. CDR3 DNA: TGTGCCAGCAGCTTGGCTCAGGGGGGGTATGGCTACACCTTC.

This clone was detected once. CDR3 sequence reads: CASSLYQGGGELFF. CDR3 DNA: TGTGCCAGCAGCTTATACCAGGGAGGCGGGGAGCTGTTTTTT. The chain joins TRBV7-2 to TRBJ2-2; possible D gene TRBD2, 6 bases. The CDR3 is made up of 14 amino acids. The V gene's germline CDR1 is SGHTA and CDR2 FQGNSA. V lost 2 bases, J lost 7 bases, and 11 bases lay in between.

This clone was observed a handful of times. In DNA, the CDR3 is TGCAGTGCTAGTCACACCGGGTTCAATCAGCCCCAGCATTTT. Residues: CSASHTGFNQPQHF. The chain carries TRBV20-1 and TRBJ1-5; unclear D gene. Looked up from germline, CDR1 is DFQATT and CDR2 is SNEGSKA (reference sequence). The CDR3 is 14 residues long. The V gene lost 3 bases and the J gene lost 3 bases, with 12 bases spanning the gap.

This chain connects TRBV9 to TRBJ2-3, with D maybe TRBD2 (6 bases). The germline gives CDR1 SGDLS, CDR2 YYNGEE. The CDR3 spans 15 residues. V lost 0 bases to trimming and J lost 3 bases, with 11 bases between them. CDR3 in DNA: TGTGCCAGCAGCGTAGCGGGCGGGGATACAGATACGCAGTATTTT. The encoded protein is CASSVAGGDTDTQYF. Supplemented by reference TRBV9 and TRBJ2-3, the full variable domain reads DSGVTQTPKHLITATGQRVTLRCSPRSGDLSVYWYQQSLDQGLQFLIQYYNGEERAKGNILERFSAQQFPDLHSELNLSSLELGDSALYFCASSVAGGDTDTQYFGPGTRLTVL.

The chain combines TRBV6-1 with TRBJ2-7, with 9 positions matching TRBD2. The CDR3 totals 15 residues. The J segment lost 4 bases and the V segment lost 3 bases, leaving 7 bases of the junction unmatched. CDR1 is MNHNS, CDR2 SASEGT, per germline. CDR3 DNA: TGTGCCAGCAGTGAGGTCCCTAGCGGGATATACGAGCAGTACTTC. Encoded protein: CASSEVPSGIYEQYF.

The rearrangement uses TRBV6-6 and TRBJ2-3; D ambiguous. CDR1 is MNHNY and CDR2 is SVGAGI in the germline V gene (reference sequence). Trimming left V 7 bases short and J 6 bases short, with 23 bases between. The CDR3 runs to 16 residues. CDR3 residues: CASTVGWAFPVDTQYF. The CDR3 DNA is TGTGCCAGCACCGTAGGGTGGGCTTTCCCCGTGGATACGCAGTATTTT.

The CDR3 DNA reads TGCGCCAGCAGCTTGGCCACCACGGGACTTTCCTACGAGCAGTACTTC. Translated, it gives CASSLATTGLSYEQYF. The rearrangement joins TRBV5-1 to TRBJ2-7; a possible D gene is TRBD2 (6 bases). Trimming removed 0 bases at V and 1 base at J, with 14 bases between. CDR1 is SGHRS, CDR2 YFSETQ, per germline. This CDR3 is built from 16 residues. Using reference TRBV5-1 and TRBJ2-7 for the parts outside the CDR3, the full variable domain is KAGVTQTPRYLIKTRGQQVTLSCSPISGHRSVSWYQQTPGQGLQFLFEYFSETQRNKGNFPGRFSGRQFSNSRSEMNVSTLELGDSALYLCASSLATTGLSYEQYFGPGTRLTVT.

Points on this clone: Sequence at one end of the junction differs from germline and may be a read error. The CDR3 DNA reads as TGTGCCAGCAGCATTTCCGGGACAGGGATGGATTTT. This codes for CASSISGTGMDF. The chain carries TRBV5-4 and TRBJ1-3; 9 nucleotides agree with TRBD1. The CDR3 length is 12 residues. Germline loops: CDR1 SGHNT, CDR2 YYREEE (reference sequence).

This chain joins TRBV30 and TRBJ2-1; 7 bases are shared with TRBD1. Per the germline V gene, CDR1 is GTSNPN and CDR2 is SVGIG (reference sequence). After removal of 0 bases from V and 6 bases from J, the junction contained 8 bases not matched to a gene. The CDR3 is made up of 15 amino acids. DNA of the CDR3: TGTGCCTGGAGTGTACCGAGACAGGGAATCAATGAGCAGTTCTTC. Translated, it gives CAWSVPRQGINEQFF.

The chain couples TRBV11-2 to TRBJ2-3, with TRBD2 matching 10 bases. The CDR3 length is 15 residues. The junction had 5 bases not matched to a gene; V was cut back by 0 bases and J by 8 bases. Looked up from germline, CDR1 is SGHAT and CDR2 is FQNNGV. The CDR3, as DNA: TGTGCCAGCAGCTTAGATCAACTAGCGGGACGTACGCAGTATTTT. It encodes CASSLDQLAGRTQYF.

The V and J genes are TRBV5-8 and TRBJ1-1; 11 bases map to TRBD1. This CDR3 has 18 amino acids. From germline, CDR1 is SGHTS and CDR2 YDEGEE. The trim removed 3 bases at V and 0 bases at J, leaving 10 bases unmatched. DNA for the CDR3: TGTGCCAGCAGCTCCGCTCCCGGGACAGGGGGGGTGAACACTGAAGCTTTCTTT. This codes for CASSSAPGTGGVNTEAFF. The full variable domain, completed using reference TRBV5-8 and TRBJ1-1, is EAGVTQSPTHLIKTRGQQATLRCSPISGHTSVYWYQQALGLGLQFLLWYDEGEERNRGNFPPRFSGRQFPNYSSELNVNALELEDSALYLCASSSAPGTGGVNTEAFFGQGTRLTVV.

The chain is built from TRBV7-2 and TRBJ1-4; TRBD1 aligns across 9 bases. After removal of 5 bases from V and 3 bases from J, the junction contained 4 bases not matched to a gene. This CDR3 contains 15 residues. CDR1 is SGHTA, CDR2 FQGNSA, per germline. CDR3 loop: CASSVQGASNEKLFF. CDR3 DNA: TGTGCCAGCAGCGTACAGGGGGCCTCTAATGAAAAACTGTTTTTT. The whole variable domain, remainder taken from reference TRBV7-2 and TRBJ1-4, is GAGVSQSPSNKVTEKGKDVELRCDPISGHTALYWYRQSLGQGLEFLIYFQGNSAPDKSGLPSDRFSAERTGGSVSTLTIQRTQQEDSAVYLCASSVQGASNEKLFFGSGTQLSVL.

V is TRBV15 and J is TRBJ2-5; D tentatively reads TRBD1 or TRBD2 (5 bases each). V lost 4 bases and J 1 base, leaving 10 bases between the germline ends. In germline, CDR1 is LNHNV, CDR2 YYDKDF (reference sequence). This CDR3 region has 14 residues. CDR3 sequence reads: CATSTWDGQETQYF. CDR3 bases: TGTGCCACCAGCACGTGGGACGGCCAAGAGACCCAGTACTTC.

This clone appeared a few times. The V call is TRBV29-1, the J call TRBJ2-7, with D perhaps TRBD2 (5 bases). The germline V and J ends were trimmed by 6 bases and 6 bases, with 24 bases remaining between them. Germline V CDR1 and CDR2: SQVTM, ANQGSEA. This CDR3 spans 15 amino acids. CDR3 sequence (DNA): TGCAGCGTGTCCCAGTCGAGGGCCGGAGGTGGCGAGCAGTACTTC. It translates to CSVSQSRAGGGEQYF.

This chain links TRBV28 with TRBJ2-7, with 7 bases fitting TRBD1. After removal of 4 bases from V and 0 bases from J, the junction contained 6 bases not matched to a gene. CDR3 length equals 15 residues. Per the germline V gene, CDR1 is MDHEN and CDR2 is SYDVKM. CDR3 protein: CASSSPGQSSYEQYF. CDR3 sequence (DNA): TGTGCCAGCAGTTCACCGGGACAGAGCTCCTACGAGCAGTACTTC.

The V gene is TRBV5-1, the J gene TRBJ2-7; perhaps TRBD2 as D (6 bases). This CDR3 has 15 amino acids. V lost 0 bases and J lost 3, with 13 bases in between. Germline V lookup: CDR1 SGHRS, CDR2 YFSETQ. The CDR3 spells CASSLEGGVGYEQYF. The CDR3 nucleotides read TGCGCCAGCAGCTTGGAAGGAGGGGTAGGCTACGAGCAGTACTTC.

J is TRBJ2-7 and V is TRBV19; 10 bases agree with TRBD1. The germline CDR1 and CDR2 sequences are LNHDA and SQIVND (reference sequence). CDR3 length: 14 residues. V gave up 5 bases and J gave up 2 bases; unmatched junction bases: 3. The CDR3 DNA is TGTGCCAGTAGTTTCGACAGGGGGCCCTACGAGCAGTACTTC. Translated: CASSFDRGPYEQYF.

The sample holds a few counts of this clone. The chain has TRBV13 and TRBJ2-7; D possibly matches TRBD1 or TRBD2 (5 bases each). The V gene's germline CDR1 is PRHDT and CDR2 FYEKMQ (reference sequence). The V end was cut by 2 bases, the J end by 4 bases, with 15 bases between. The CDR3 runs 15 residues. In nucleotides, the CDR3 is TGTGCCAGCAGCTTAAATCAGGGACGAGGGTACGAGCAGTACTTC. Translation gives CASSLNQGRGYEQYF.

The chain recombines TRBV27 with TRBJ2-7, with 9 bases identical to TRBD2. V lost 6 bases, J lost 7 bases, and 13 bases stayed unmatched. CDR3 length equals 15 residues. Germline V gives CDR1 MNHEY, CDR2 SMNVEV (reference sequence). CDR3 loop: CASRIERGVPGEQYF. CDR3 nucleotides: TGTGCCAGCAGGATAGAGCGGGGGGTCCCAGGGGAGCAGTACTTC.

This clone came up a few times. The chain has TRBV11-3 and TRBJ2-1; 9 bases agree with TRBD2. J was trimmed by 10 bases and V by 0 bases; bases with no gene match: 19. Germline loops: CDR1 SGHNT, CDR2 YENEEA. This CDR3 has 19 amino acids. In DNA form, the CDR3 reads TGTGCCAGCAGCTTAGATGGCTGGGCTAGCGGGACACCAACGCGCGAGCAGTTCTTC. Residues: CASSLDGWASGTPTREQFF.

This clone was observed a single time. The chain employs TRBV6-2 or TRBV6-3 and TRBJ1-1, with 10 bases lining up with TRBD1. CDR1 is MNHEY, CDR2 SVGEGT, per germline. CDR3 length equals 18 residues. V was pared by 5 bases and J by 5 bases, with 17 bases of the junction left unmatched. CDR3 coding DNA: TGTGCCAGCAGTCCCCACCGGACAGGGGGAGGTAGGGAAACTGAAGCTTTCTTT. This translates into CASSPHRTGGGRETEAFF.

This rearrangement joins TRBV7-9 to TRBJ2-5, with TRBD1 identical over 7 bases. The CDR3 contains 16 residues. The ends lost 7 bases at V and 5 bases at J; junction bases unmatched: 16. From germline, CDR1 is SEHNR and CDR2 FQNEAQ (reference sequence). The CDR3 region has the DNA TGTGCCAGCACCCCCCTTACCGACAGGGTGAGGGAGACCCAGTACTTC. Its protein is CASTPLTDRVRETQYF.

J is TRBJ1-5 and V is TRBV5-1; D call uncertain. Trimming pared 1 base from V and 1 base from J, leaving 9 bases between. CDR3 length: 15 amino acids. CDR1 and CDR2 (germline): SGHRS, YFSETQ. In DNA form, the CDR3 reads TGCGCCAGCAGCTTGTTTGACGGAAGCAATCAGCCCCAGCATTTT. Amino acids: CASSLFDGSNQPQHF.

The chain is built from TRBV21-1 and TRBJ2-1; the tabulated D call, TRBD2, remains unverified against the DNA. TRBV21-1 has pseudogene status. The CDR3 runs 17 residues. CDR3 in DNA: TGTGCCAGCAGCAAAGTAGGCGGGGGGGGCTCCTACAATGAGCAGTTCTTC. Its translation is CASSKVGGGGSYNEQFF.

The CDR3 reads CASSKTLATSYNEQFF. The CDR3, as DNA: TGTGCCAGCAGTAAGACACTAGCGACCTCCTACAATGAGCAGTTCTTC. This sequence joins TRBV28 and TRBJ2-1; 7 nucleotides match TRBD2. J gave up 0 bases and V 5 bases, and 7 bases lay outside the gene matches. Germline V gene lookup returns CDR1 MDHEN and CDR2 SYDVKM. The CDR3 runs to 16 residues.